This entry is about one T cell receptor (beta chain). It has no known antigen specificity. The junction differs from germline at one of its ends, possibly a read error. TCR beta CDR3 regions were amplified from RNA transcripts for repertoire sequencing. The first round of RT-PCR was done with HTBI primers and the Qiagen OneStep RT-PCR kit, and was followed by a second round of multiplex PCR, then size selection and purification. The libraries underwent paired-end sequencing with 100 bp reads on an Illumina HiSeq2000. For the original study's pipeline: SOAPnuke was used for read processing, and reads with adapters, uncalled bases, a mean Phred below 15, or no exact constant-primer or identifier match were discarded. COPE v1.2.5 was used to merge high-quality paired reads. Each unique nucleotide sequence was defined as a clonotype, and clonotypes were aligned to IMGT TRB V, D and J references with MiTCR v1.1. The analysis was limited to V-J combinations with a frequency above 0.0001, which together covered 99.2% of repertoires. A TCR clonal expansion and chaos score per V-J combination was defined as the ratio of F50 clonal expansion to chaos observed in the TCRdist matrix. Welch's t-statistics and random forest were used to narrow the features down to 10 to 15 V-J combinations, which were then fed into a naive Bayes classifier. The similarity between thyroid and blood repertoires was quantified using the Morisita-Horn index. The public sequencing data were trimmed at Q25 with fastp and processed into clonotypes with MiXCR by TCRdb, which kept only in-frame beta chains. Each CDR3 protein gets just one entry, which takes the most common genes and DNA from the rows behind it. The V and J calls and clone size are TCRdb's, not the authors'. The sample profile shows some 1.1 million distinct CDR3 sequences; approximately 35% of them were found once. Around 10% of the sample belongs to the ten largest clones.

Hyperthyroidism patients were newly diagnosed, were aged 18 to 65 years, and had a disease duration under 2 months. Patients with other autoimmune diseases, uncontrolled infections, pregnancy or lactation were excluded. Clinical symptoms, serum thyroxine, TRAb, thyroid ultrasound and orbital computed tomography formed the basis of the diagnosis. Trizol reagent was used to extract the total RNA, and its quality was then checked on an Agilent 2100 Bioanalyzer. Including cysteine and phenylalanine, the CDR3 has 15 amino acids. CDR3 DNA only is kept here, 45 bases in frame from base 1. Sequences SGHAT (CDR1) and FQNNGV (CDR2) are obtained from the germline V gene. These data originate in a study of Graves' ophthalmopathy and Graves' hyperthyroidism (dated by TCRdb to the late 2010s). Study-level background: Hyperthyroidism was considered stable if no progression to ophthalmopathy occurred within 18 months of follow-up. The study used TCR beta repertoire signatures to distinguish Graves' ophthalmopathy from Graves' hyperthyroidism and to predict progression to ophthalmopathy. In total, around 130 blood samples were TCR-sequenced: 43 ophthalmopathy, some 72 hyperthyroidism and some 17 hyperthyroidism-to-ophthalmopathy patients. A discovery set of 95 to 100 patients (around 40 ophthalmopathy, about 59 stable hyperthyroidism) was enrolled to explore V-J signatures distinguishing ophthalmopathy from hyperthyroidism. The independent validation cohort included 20 or so hyperthyroidism patients plus 17 patients who later progressed from hyperthyroidism to ophthalmopathy. In over 5 hyperthyroidism patients, the T-cell repertoire of thyroid tissue was compared with the T-cell repertoire of blood. After sampling, hyperthyroidism patients received methimazole starting at 30 mg daily, and ophthalmopathy patients received high-dose intravenous methylprednisolone.

Results and caveats for the whole study, not just this receptor: Most of the expanded thyroid clonotypes with a frequency above 0.001 were also detected in blood, and it was suggested that the thyroid immune response may be reflected by blood repertoires. In cross-validation, the 13-signature model distinguished ophthalmopathy from stable hyperthyroidism with nearly 90% sensitivity and roughly 81% specificity, while in the test set the corresponding values were about 80% and 75%. No statistical method was used to set the sample size in advance, and the investigators knew which group each participant was assigned to. In validation, the model predicted ophthalmopathy progression with nearly 71% sensitivity and approximately 78% specificity; about a dozen predicted patients were CT-confirmed with GO in a median of around 6 months.

This receptor chain uses TRBV11-2 and TRBJ1-5, with the D gene uncertain. Specimen: peripheral blood or thyroid tissue (not recorded which). This receptor was obtained from an adult man with Graves' hyperthyroidism. The CDR3 region: CAGSLVGGRNQPQHF. The nucleotide sequence reads as follows: TGTGCCGGCAGCTTAGTAGGTGGGCGCAATCAGCCCCAGCATTTT.